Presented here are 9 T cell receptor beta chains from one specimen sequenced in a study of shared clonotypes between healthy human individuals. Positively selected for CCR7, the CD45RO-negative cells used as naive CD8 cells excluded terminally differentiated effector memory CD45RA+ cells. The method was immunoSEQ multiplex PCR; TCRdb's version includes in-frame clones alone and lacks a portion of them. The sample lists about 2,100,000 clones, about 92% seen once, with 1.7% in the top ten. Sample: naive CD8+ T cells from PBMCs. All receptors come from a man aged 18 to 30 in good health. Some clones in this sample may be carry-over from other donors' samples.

DNA for the CDR3: TGTGCCACCAGCGGAGGGAGGGGCGGGAATGAGCAGTTCTTC. As protein: CATSGGRGGNEQFF. The chain joins TRBV15 to TRBJ2-1; 7 positions match TRBD2. The trim removed 5 bases at V and 7 bases at J, leaving 8 bases unmatched. The CDR3 covers 14 residues. CDR1 and CDR2 from the germline V gene are LNHNV and YYDKDF (reference sequence).

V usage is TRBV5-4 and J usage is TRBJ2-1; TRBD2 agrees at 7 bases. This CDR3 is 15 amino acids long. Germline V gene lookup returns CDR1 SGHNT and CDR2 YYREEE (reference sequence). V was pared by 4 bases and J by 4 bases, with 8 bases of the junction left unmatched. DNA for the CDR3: TGTGCCAGCAGCCTTGGGCGGGAGAAATACAATGAGCAGTTCTTC. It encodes CASSLGREKYNEQFF. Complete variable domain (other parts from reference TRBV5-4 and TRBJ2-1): ETGVTQSPTHLIKTRGQQVTLRCSSQSGHNTVSWYQQALGQGPQFIFQYYREEENGRGNFPPRFSGLQFPNYSSELNVNALELDDSALYLCASSLGREKYNEQFFGPGTRLTVL.

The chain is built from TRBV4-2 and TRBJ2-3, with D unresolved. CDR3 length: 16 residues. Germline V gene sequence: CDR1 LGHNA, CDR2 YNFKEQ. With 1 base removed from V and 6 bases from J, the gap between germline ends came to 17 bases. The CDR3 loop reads CASSQATTRVEDTQYF. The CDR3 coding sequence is TGTGCCAGCAGCCAAGCGACGACCCGAGTCGAGGATACGCAGTATTTT.

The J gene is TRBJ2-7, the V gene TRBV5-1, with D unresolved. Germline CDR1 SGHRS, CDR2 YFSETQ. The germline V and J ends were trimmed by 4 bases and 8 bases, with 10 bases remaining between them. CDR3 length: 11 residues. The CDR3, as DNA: TGCGCCAGCAGCAAGGACGGCAAGCAGTACTTC. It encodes CASSKDGKQYF.

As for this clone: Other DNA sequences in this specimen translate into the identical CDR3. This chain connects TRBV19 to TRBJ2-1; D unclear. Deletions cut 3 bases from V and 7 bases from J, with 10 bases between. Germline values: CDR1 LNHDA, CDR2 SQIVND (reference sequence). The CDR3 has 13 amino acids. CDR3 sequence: CASSIELGNEQFF. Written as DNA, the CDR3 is TGTGCCAGTAGTATTGAACTGGGGAATGAGCAGTTCTTC. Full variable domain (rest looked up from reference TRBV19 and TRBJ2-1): DGGITQSPKYLFRKEGQNVTLSCEQNLNHDAMYWYRQDPGQGLRLIYYSQIVNDFQKGDIAEGYSVSREKKESFPLTVTSAQKNPTAFYLCASSIELGNEQFFGPGTRLTVL.

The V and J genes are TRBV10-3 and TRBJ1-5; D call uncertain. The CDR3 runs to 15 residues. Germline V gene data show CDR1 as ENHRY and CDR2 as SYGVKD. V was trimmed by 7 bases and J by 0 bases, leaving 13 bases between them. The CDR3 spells CAITADLYSNQPQHF. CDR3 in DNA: TGTGCCATCACAGCGGACCTCTATAGCAATCAGCCCCAGCATTTT.

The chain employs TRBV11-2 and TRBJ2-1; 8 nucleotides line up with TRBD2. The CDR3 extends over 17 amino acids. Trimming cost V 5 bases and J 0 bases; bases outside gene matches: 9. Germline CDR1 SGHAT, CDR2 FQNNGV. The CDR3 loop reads CASSRGLAGHSYNEQFF. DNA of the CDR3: TGTGCCAGCAGCCGCGGGTTAGCGGGACACTCCTACAATGAGCAGTTCTTC.

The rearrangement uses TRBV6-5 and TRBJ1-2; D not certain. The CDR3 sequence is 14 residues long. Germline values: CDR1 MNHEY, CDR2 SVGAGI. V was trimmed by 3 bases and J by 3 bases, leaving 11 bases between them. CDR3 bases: TGTGCCAGCAGTTATCTTCTTGGTTACTATGGCTACACCTTC. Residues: CASSYLLGYYGYTF.

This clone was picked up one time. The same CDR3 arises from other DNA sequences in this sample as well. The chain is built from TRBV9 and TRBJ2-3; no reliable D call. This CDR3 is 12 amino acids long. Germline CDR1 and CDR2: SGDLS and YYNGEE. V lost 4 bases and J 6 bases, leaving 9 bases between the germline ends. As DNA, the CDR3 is TGTGCCAGCAGCCCCTCCGCGGATACGCAGTATTTT. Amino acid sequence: CASSPSADTQYF.